This T cell receptor beta chain was identified in a study of technical replicates of blood from several donors. Trimming took off 2 bases at V and 6 bases at J, with 11 bases between the two ends. The CDR3 sequence is 14 residues long. From germline, CDR1 is ENHRY and CDR2 SYGVKD. Sequenced by immunoSEQ multiplex PCR; TCRdb stores in-frame clones only, minus some. This sample has just over 55,000 clones, with 93% found just once. This clone was seen a single time. The specimen sequenced was PBMCs. This receptor was obtained from a human donor in good health. Some clones in this sample may be carry-over from other donors' samples. V and J are TRBV10-3 and TRBJ2-1; TRBD2 might be the D (5 bases). CDR3 nucleotide sequence: TGTGCCATCAGTGAGGCGGAGGACGGCAATGAGCAGTTCTTC. Encoded protein: CAISEAEDGNEQFF.